Sequencing of this T cell receptor (beta chain) was carried out in a study of T cell responses to AZD1222 COVID-19 vaccine. Points on this clone: Its antigen is as yet unknown.

Germline lookup yields CDR1 LNHDA and CDR2 SQIVND (reference sequence). The CDR3 extends over 14 amino acids. The trim removed 6 bases at V and 5 bases at J, leaving 8 bases unmatched. General study findings and limits: Unmutated regions of variants are reportedly targeted by nearly half of spike-specific TCRs. Sampling captured repertoires only after the peak T cell response.

The table came from immunoSEQ multiplex PCR; TCRdb's copy has only in-frame clones and leaves some out. This sample has about 120,000 clones; less than 95% occur once, and the top ten carry around 4.5%. The sequences come from peripheral blood, collected on day 0 of MenACWY control vaccination. The origin of this receptor is an adult in good health. V and J are TRBV19 and TRBJ2-7, with 9 bases that match TRBD1. CDR3 loop: CASSPTGGVNEQYF. The CDR3 region has the DNA TGTGCCAGTAGCCCGACAGGGGGGGTCAACGAGCAGTACTTC. Full variable domain (rest looked up from reference TRBV19 and TRBJ2-7): DGGITQSPKYLFRKEGQNVTLSCEQNLNHDAMYWYRQDPGQGLRLIYYSQIVNDFQKGDIAEGYSVSREKKESFPLTVTSAQKNPTAFYLCASSPTGGVNEQYFGPGTRLTVT.